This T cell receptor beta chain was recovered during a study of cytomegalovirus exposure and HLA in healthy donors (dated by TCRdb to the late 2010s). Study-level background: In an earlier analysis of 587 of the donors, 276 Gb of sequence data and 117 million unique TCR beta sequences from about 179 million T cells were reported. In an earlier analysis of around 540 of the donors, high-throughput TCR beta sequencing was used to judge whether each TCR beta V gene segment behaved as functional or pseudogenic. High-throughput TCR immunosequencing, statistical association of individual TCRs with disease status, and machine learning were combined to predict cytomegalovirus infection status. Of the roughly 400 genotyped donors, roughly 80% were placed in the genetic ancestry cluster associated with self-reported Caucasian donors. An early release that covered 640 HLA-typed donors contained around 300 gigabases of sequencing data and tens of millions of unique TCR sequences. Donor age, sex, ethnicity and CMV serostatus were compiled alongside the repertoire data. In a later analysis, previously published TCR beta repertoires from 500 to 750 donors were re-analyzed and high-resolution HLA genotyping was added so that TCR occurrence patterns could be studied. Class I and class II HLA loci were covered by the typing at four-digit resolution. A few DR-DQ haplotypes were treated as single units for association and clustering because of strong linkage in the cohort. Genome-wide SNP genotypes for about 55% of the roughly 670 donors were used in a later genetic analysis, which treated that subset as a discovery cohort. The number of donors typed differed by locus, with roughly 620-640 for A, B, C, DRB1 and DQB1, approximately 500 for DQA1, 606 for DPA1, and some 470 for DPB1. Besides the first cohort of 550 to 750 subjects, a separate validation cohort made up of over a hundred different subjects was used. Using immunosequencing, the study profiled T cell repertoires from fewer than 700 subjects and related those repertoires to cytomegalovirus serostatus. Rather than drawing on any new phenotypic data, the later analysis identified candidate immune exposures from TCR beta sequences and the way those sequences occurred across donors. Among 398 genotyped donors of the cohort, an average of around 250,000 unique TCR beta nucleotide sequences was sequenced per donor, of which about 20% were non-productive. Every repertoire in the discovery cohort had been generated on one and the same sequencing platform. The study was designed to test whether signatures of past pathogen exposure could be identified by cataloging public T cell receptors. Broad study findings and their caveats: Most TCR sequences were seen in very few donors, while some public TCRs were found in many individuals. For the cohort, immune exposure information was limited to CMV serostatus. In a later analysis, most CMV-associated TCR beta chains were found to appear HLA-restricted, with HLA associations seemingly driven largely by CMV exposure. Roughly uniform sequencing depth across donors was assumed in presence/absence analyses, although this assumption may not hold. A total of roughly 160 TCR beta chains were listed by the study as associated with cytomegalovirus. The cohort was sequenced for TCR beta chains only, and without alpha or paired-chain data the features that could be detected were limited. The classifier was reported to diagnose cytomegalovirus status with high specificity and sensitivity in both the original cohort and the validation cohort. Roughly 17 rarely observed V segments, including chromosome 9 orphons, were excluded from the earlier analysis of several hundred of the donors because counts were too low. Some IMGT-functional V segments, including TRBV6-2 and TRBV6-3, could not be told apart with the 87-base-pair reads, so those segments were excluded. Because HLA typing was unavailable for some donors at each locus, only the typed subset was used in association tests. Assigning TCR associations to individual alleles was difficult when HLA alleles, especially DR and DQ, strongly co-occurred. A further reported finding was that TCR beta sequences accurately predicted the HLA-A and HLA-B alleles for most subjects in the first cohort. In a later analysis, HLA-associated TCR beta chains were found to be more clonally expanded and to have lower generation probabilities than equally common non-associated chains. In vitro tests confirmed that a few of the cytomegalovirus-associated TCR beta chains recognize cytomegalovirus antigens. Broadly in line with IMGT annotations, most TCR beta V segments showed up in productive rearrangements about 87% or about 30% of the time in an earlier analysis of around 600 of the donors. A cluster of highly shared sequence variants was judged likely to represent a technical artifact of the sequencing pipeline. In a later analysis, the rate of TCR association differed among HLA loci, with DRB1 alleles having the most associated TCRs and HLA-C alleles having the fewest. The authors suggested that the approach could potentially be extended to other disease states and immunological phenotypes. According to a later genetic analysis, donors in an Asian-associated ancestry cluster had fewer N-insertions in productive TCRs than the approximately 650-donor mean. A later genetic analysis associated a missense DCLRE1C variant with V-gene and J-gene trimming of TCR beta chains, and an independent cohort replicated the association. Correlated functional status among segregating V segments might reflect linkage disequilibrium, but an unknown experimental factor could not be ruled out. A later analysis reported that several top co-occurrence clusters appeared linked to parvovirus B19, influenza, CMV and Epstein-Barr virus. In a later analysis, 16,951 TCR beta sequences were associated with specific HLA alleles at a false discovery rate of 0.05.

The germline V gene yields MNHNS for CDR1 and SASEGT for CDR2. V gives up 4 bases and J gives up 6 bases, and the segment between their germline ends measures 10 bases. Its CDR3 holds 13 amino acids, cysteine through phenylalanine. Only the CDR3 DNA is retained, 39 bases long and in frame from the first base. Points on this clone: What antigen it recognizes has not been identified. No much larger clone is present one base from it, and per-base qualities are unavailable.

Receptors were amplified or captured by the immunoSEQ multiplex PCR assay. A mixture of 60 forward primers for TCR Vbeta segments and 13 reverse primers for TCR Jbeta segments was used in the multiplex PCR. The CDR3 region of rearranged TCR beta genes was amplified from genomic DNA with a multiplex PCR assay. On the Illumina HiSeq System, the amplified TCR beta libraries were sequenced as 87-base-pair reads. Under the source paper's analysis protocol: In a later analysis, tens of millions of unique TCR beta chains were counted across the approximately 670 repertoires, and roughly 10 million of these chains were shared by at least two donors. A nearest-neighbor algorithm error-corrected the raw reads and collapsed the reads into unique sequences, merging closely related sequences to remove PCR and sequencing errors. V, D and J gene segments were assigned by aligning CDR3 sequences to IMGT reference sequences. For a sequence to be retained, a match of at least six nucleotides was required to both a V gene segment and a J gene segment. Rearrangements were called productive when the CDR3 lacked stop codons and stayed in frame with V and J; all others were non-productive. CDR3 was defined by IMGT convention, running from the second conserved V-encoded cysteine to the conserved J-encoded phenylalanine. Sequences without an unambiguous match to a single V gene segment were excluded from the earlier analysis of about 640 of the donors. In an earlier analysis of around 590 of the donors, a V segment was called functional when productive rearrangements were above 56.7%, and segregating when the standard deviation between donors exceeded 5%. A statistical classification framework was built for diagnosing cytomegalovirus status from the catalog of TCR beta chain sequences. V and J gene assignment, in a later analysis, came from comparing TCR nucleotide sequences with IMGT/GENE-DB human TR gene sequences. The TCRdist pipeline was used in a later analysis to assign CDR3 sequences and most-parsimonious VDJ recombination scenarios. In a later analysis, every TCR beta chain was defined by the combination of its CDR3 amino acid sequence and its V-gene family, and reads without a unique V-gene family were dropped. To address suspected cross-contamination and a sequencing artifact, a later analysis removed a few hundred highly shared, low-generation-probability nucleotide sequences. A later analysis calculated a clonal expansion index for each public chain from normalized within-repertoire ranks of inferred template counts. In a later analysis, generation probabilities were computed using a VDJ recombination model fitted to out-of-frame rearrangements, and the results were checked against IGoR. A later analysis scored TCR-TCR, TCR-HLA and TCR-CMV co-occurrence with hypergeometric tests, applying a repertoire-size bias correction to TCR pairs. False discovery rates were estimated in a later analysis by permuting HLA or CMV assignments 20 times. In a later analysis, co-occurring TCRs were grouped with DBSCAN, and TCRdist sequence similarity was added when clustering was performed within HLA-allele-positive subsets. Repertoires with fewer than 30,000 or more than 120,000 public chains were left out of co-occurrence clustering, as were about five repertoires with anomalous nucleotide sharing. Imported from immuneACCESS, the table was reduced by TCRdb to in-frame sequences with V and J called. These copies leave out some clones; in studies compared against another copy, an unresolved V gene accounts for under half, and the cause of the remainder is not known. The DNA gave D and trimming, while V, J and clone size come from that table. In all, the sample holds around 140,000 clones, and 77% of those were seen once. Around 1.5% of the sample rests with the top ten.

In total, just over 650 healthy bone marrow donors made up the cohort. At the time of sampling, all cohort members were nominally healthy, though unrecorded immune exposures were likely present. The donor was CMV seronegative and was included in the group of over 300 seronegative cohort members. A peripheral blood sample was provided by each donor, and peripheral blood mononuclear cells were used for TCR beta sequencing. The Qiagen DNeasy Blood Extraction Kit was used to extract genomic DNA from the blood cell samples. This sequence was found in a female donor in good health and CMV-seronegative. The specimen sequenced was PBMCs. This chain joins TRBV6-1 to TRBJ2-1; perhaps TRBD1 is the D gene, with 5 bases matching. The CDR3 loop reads CASSGTGLNEQFF. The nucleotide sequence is TGTGCCAGCAGTGGAACAGGTCTCAATGAGCAGTTCTTC.